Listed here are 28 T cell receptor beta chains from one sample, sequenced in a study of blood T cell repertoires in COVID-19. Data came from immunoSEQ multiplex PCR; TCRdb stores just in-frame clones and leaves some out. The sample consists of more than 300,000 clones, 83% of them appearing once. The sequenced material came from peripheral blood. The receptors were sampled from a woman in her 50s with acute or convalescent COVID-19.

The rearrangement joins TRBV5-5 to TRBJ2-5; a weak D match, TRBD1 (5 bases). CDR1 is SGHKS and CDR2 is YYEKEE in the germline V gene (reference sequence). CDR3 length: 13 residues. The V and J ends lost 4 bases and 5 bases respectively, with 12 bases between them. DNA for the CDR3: TGTGCCAGCAGCAATCAGGGTTTCGAGACCCAGTACTTC. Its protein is CASSNQGFETQYF.

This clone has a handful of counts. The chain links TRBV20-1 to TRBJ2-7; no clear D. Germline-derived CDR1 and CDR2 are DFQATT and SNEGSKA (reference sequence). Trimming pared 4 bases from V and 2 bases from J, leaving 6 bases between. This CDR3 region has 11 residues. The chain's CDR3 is CSATSAYEQYF. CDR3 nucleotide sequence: TGCAGTGCTACCTCCGCCTACGAGCAGTACTTC.

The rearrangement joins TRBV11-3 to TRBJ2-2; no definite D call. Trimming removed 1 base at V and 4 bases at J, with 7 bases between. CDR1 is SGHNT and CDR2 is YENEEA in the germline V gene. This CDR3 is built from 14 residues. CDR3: CASSLATGTGELFF. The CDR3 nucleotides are TGTGCCAGCAGCTTAGCCACGGGCACCGGGGAGCTGTTTTTT.

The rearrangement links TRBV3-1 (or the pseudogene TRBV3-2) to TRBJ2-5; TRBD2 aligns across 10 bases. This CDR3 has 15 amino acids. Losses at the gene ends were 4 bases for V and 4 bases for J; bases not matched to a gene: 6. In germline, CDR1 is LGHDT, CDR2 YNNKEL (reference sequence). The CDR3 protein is CASSPSGRAPETQYF. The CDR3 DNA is TGTGCCAGCAGCCCCAGCGGGAGGGCCCCAGAGACCCAGTACTTC.

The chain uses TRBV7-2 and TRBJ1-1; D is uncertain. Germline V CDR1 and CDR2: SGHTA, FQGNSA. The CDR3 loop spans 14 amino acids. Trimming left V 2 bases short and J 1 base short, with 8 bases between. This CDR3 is CASSLLGSNTEAFF. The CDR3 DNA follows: TGTGCCAGCAGCTTACTAGGCTCGAACACTGAAGCTTTCTTT.

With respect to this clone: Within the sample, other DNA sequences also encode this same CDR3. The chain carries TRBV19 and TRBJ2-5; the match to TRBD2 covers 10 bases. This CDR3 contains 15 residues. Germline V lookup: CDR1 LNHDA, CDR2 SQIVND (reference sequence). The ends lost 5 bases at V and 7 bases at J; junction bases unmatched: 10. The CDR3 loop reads CASSLTSGNDVTQYF. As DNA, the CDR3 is TGTGCCAGTAGTTTAACTAGCGGGAATGATGTGACCCAGTACTTC.

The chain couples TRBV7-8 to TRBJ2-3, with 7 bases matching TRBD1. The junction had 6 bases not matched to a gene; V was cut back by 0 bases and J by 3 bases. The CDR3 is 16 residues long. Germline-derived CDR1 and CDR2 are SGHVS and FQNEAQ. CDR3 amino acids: CASSLARTGPTDTQYF. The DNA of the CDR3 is TGTGCCAGCAGCTTAGCCCGGACAGGCCCAACAGATACGCAGTATTTT.

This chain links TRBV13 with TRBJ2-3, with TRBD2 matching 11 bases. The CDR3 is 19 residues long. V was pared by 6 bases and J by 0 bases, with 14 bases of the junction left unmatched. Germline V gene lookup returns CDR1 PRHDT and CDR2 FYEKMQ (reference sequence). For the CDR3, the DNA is TGTGCCAGCAGAAACCGGGGACTAGCGGTCCCTTCTAGCACAGATACGCAGTATTTT. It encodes CASRNRGLAVPSSTDTQYF. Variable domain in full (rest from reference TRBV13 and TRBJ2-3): AAGVIQSPRHLIKEKRETATLKCYPIPRHDTVYWYQQGPGQDPQFLISFYEKMQSDKGSIPDRFSAQQFSDYHSELNMSSLELGDSALYFCASRNRGLAVPSSTDTQYFGPGTRLTVL.

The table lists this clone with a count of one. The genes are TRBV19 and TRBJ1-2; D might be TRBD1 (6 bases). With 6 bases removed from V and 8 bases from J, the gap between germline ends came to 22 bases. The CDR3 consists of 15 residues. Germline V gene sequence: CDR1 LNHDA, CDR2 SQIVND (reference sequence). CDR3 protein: CASRPRQGQEWGYTF. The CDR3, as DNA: TGTGCCAGTAGACCCCGTCAGGGGCAGGAGTGGGGCTACACCTTC.

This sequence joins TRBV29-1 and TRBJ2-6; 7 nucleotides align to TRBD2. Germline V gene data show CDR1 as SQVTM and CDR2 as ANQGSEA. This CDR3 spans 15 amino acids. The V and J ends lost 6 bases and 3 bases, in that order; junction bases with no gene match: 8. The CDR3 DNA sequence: TGCAGCGTCCGCGGGGGAGCCATTGGGGCCAACGTCCTGACTTTC. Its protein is CSVRGGAIGANVLTF. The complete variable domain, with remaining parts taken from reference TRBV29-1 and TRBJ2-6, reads SAVISQKPSRDICQRGTSLTIQCQVDSQVTMMFWYRQQPGQSLTLIATANQGSEATYESGFVIDKFPISRPNLTFSTLTVSNMSPEDSSIYLCSVRGGAIGANVLTFGAGSRLTVL.

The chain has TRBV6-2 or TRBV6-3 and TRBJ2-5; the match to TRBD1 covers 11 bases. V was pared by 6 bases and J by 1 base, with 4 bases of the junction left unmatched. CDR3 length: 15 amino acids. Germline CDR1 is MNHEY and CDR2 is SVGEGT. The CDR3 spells CASSSGTGGQETQYF. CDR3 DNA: TGTGCCAGCAGCTCCGGGACAGGGGGCCAAGAGACCCAGTACTTC.

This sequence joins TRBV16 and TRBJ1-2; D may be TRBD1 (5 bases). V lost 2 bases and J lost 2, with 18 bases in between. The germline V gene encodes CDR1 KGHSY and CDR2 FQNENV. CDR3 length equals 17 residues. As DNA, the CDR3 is TGTGCCAGCAGCCAAGGGTCCGGGTCAGGGAGGAACTATGGCTACACCTTC. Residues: CASSQGSGSGRNYGYTF. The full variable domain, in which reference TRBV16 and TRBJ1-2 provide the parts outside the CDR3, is GEEVAQTPKHLVRGEGQKAKLYCAPIKGHSYVFWYQQVLKNEFKFLISFQNENVFDETGMPKERFSAKCLPNSPCSLEIQATKLEDSAVYFCASSQGSGSGRNYGYTFGSGTRLTVV.

CDR3 sequence reads: CASSSLGLASNEQFF. CDR3 nucleotides: TGTGCCAGCAGCTCCCTCGGACTAGCAAGCAATGAGCAGTTCTTC. The chain is built from TRBV7-3 and TRBJ2-1; 8 nucleotides match TRBD2. The CDR3 contains 15 residues. From germline, CDR1 is SGHTA and CDR2 FQGTGA. The trim removed 4 bases at V and 6 bases at J, leaving 8 bases unmatched.

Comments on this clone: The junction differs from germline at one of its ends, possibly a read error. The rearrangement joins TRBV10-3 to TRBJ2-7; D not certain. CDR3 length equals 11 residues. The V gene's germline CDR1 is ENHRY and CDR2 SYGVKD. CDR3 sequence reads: CAIRDPYEQYF. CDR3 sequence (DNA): TGTGCCATCCGTGACCCATACGAGCAGTACTTC.

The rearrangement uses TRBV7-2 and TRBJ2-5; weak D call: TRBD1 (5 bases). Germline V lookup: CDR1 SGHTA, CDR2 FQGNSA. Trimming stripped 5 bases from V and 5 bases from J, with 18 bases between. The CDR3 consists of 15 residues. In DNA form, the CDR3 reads TGTGCCAGCAGCAAAACCAACCAGGGCATGGAGACCCAGTACTTC. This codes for CASSKTNQGMETQYF.

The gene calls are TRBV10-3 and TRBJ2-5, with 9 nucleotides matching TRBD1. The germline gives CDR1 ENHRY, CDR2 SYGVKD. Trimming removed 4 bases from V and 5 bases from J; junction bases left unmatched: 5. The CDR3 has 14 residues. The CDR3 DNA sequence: TGTGCCATCAGTGTCGGGACAGGGATGGAGACCCAGTACTTC. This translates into CAISVGTGMETQYF.

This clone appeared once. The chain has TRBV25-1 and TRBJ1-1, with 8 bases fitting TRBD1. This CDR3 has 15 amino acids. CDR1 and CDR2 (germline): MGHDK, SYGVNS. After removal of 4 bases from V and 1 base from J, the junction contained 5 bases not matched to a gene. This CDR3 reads CASSVAGTGNTEAFF. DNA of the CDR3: TGTGCCAGCAGTGTCGCCGGGACAGGGAACACTGAAGCTTTCTTT. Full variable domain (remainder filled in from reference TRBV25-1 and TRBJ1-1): EADIYQTPRYLVIGTGKKITLECSQTMGHDKMYWYQQDPGMELHLIHYSYGVNSTEKGDLSSESTVSRIRTEHFPLTLESARPSHTSQYLCASSVAGTGNTEAFFGQGTRLTVV.

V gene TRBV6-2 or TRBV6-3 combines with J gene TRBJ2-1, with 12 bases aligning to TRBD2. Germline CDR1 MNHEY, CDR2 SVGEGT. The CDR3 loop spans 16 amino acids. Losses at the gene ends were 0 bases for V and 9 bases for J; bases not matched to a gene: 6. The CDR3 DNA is TGTGCCAGCAGTTACTCGAGACTAGCGGGAGCGGGTGAGCAGTTCTTC. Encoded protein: CASSYSRLAGAGEQFF.

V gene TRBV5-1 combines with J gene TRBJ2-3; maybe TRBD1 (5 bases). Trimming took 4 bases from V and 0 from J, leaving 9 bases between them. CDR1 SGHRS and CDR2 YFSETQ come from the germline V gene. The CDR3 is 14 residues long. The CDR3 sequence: CASSITGSTDTQYF. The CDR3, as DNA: TGCGCCAGCAGCATCACAGGCAGCACAGATACGCAGTATTTT.

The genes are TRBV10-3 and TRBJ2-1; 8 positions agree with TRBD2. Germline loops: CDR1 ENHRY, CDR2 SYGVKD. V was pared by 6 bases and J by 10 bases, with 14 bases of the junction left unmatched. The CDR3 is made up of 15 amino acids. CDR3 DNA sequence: TGTGCCATCAGCCCCAGAACTCAAGCGGGGGAGGAGCAGTTCTTC. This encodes CAISPRTQAGEEQFF.

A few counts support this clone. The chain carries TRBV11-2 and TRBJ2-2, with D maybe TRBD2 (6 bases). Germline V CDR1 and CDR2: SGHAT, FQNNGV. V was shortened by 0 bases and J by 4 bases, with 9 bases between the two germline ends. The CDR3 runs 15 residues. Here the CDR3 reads CASSLDRDSTGELFF. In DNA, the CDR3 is TGTGCCAGCAGCTTAGATCGGGACTCCACCGGGGAGCTGTTTTTT. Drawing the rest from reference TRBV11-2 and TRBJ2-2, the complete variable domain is EAGVAQSPRYKIIEKRQSVAFWCNPISGHATLYWYQQILGQGPKLLIQFQNNGVVDDSQLPKDRFSAERLKGVDSTLKIQPAKLEDSAVYLCASSLDRDSTGELFFGEGSRLTVL.

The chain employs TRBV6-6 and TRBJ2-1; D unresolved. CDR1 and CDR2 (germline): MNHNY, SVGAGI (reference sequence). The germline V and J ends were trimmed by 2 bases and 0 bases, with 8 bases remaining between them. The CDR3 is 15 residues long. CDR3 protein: CASSYGQASYNEQFF. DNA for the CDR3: TGTGCCAGCAGTTACGGTCAGGCCTCCTACAATGAGCAGTTCTTC.

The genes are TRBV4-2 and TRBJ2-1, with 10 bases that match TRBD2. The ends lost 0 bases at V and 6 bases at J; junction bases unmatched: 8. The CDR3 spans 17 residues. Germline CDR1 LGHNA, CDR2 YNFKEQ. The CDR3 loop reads CASSQDFRTSGSNEQFF. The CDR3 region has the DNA TGTGCCAGCAGCCAAGATTTCCGGACTAGCGGAAGCAATGAGCAGTTCTTC.

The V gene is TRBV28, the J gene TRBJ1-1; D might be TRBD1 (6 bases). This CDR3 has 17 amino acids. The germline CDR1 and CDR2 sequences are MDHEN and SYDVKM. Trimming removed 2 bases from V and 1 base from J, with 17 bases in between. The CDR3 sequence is CASSLILGAGQNTEAFF. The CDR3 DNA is TGTGCCAGCAGTTTAATCTTGGGGGCAGGGCAGAACACTGAAGCTTTCTTT.

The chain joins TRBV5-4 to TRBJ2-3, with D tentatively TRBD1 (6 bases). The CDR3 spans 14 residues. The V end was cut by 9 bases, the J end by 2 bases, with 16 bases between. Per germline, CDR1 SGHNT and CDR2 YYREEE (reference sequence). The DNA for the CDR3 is TGTGCCACCTCCCAGGGGTTGTCCACAGATACGCAGTATTTT. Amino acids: CATSQGLSTDTQYF. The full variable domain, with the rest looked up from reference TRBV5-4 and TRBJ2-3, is ETGVTQSPTHLIKTRGQQVTLRCSSQSGHNTVSWYQQALGQGPQFIFQYYREEENGRGNFPPRFSGLQFPNYSSELNVNALELDDSALYLCATSQGLSTDTQYFGPGTRLTVL.

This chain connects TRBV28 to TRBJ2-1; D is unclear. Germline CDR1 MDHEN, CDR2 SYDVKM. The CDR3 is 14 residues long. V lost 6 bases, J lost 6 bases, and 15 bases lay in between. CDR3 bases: TGTGCCAGCAGCTCTAGAACTACAAGCAATGAGCAGTTCTTC. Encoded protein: CASSSRTTSNEQFF.

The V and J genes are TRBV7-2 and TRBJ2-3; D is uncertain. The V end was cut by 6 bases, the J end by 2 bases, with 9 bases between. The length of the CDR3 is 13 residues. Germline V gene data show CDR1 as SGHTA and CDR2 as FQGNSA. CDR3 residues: CASSFYYTDTQYF. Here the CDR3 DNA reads TGTGCCAGCAGTTTTTATTACACAGATACGCAGTATTTT.

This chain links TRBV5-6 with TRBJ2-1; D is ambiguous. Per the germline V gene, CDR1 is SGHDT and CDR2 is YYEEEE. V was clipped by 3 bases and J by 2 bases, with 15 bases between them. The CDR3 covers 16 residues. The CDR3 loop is CASSYRRNLPYNEQFF. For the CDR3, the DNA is TGTGCCAGCAGCTACCGCAGGAACCTACCCTACAATGAGCAGTTCTTC.